Following are 10 T cell receptor beta chains from one sample sequenced in a study of blood T cell repertoires in COVID-19 (TCRdb year 2020). Libraries were built with the immunoSEQ multiplex PCR assay. TCRdb mirrors the immuneACCESS table, restricted to in-frame sequences. Some clones are absent from its copies; in checked studies, under half trace to an unresolved V gene, and the reason for the others is unknown. For this sample there are 95,000 to 120,000 clones; nearly 90% appear just once. The top ten clonotypes cover over 6.5% of the sample. Sequencing was carried out using peripheral blood. The source of these receptors is a woman in her sixties or seventies who had recovered from COVID-19.

The rearrangement uses TRBV28 and TRBJ2-6, with D possibly being TRBD1 (5 bases). CDR1 and CDR2 from the germline V gene are MDHEN and SYDVKM. The CDR3 is 15 residues long. Trimming shortened V by 5 bases and J by 1 base, and 9 bases separated the two germline ends. CDR3 sequence (DNA): TGTGCCAGCAGTCCAAGGGGTTCTGGGGCCAACGTCCTGACTTTC. Translation gives CASSPRGSGANVLTF.

This clone was counted once. CDR3 nucleotide sequence: TGTGCCAGTAAGGGCCTAGCGGGGGGCCTTACTAGCACAGATACGCAGTATTTT. Protein: CASKGLAGGLTSTDTQYF. The chain is built from TRBV19 and TRBJ2-3; 11 bases line up with TRBD2. The CDR3 is 18 residues long. Germline V CDR1 and CDR2: LNHDA, SQIVND (reference sequence). Germline trimming cut 7 bases from V and 0 bases from J; bases unmatched to any gene: 12.

CDR3 in amino acids: CASSFPSGGAVGYTF. The DNA of the CDR3 is TGCGCCAGCAGCTTTCCATCGGGGGGAGCGGTAGGCTACACCTTC. The chain joins TRBV5-1 to TRBJ1-2; TRBD1 is a possible D gene (5 bases). The germline CDR1 and CDR2 sequences are SGHRS and YFSETQ. The CDR3 extends over 15 amino acids. V was pared by 2 bases and J by 8 bases, with 19 bases between.

The chain is built from TRBV5-1 and TRBJ2-4, with 10 bases that match TRBD1. Per germline, CDR1 SGHRS and CDR2 YFSETQ. The CDR3 has 14 amino acids. The V and J ends lost 4 bases and 6 bases, in that order; junction bases with no gene match: 4. The CDR3 here is CASSGRDRGNIQYF. CDR3 DNA sequence: TGCGCCAGCAGCGGCCGGGACAGGGGAAACATTCAGTACTTC. The entire variable domain, with the rest obtained from reference TRBV5-1 and TRBJ2-4, is as follows: KAGVTQTPRYLIKTRGQQVTLSCSPISGHRSVSWYQQTPGQGLQFLFEYFSETQRNKGNFPGRFSGRQFSNSRSEMNVSTLELGDSALYLCASSGRDRGNIQYFGAGTRLSVL.

This sequence joins TRBV28 and TRBJ2-1; 15 bases align to TRBD2. The CDR3 covers 19 residues. Germline trimming cut 8 bases from V and 3 bases from J; bases unmatched to any gene: 14. CDR1 and CDR2 from the germline V gene are MDHEN and SYDVKM. In nucleotides, the CDR3 is TGTGCCAGCCCCCCTAGGGGACTAGCGGGAGGCCGGAGCTACAATGAGCAGTTCTTC. Translating it yields CASPPRGLAGGRSYNEQFF.

V is TRBV6-5 and J is TRBJ2-7, with D maybe TRBD2 (6 bases). The V gene lost 0 bases and the J gene lost 6 bases, with 18 bases spanning the gap. This CDR3 region has 16 residues. CDR1 and CDR2 from the germline V gene are MNHEY and SVGAGI. The CDR3 spells CASSYSRGTGSGEQYF. The CDR3 bases are TGTGCCAGCAGTTACTCGCGCGGGACCGGTTCGGGCGAGCAGTACTTC.

The chain couples TRBV2 to TRBJ2-4; perhaps TRBD2 as D (5 bases). The CDR3 is 15 amino acids. V was clipped by 7 bases and J by 0 bases, with 13 bases between them. Germline V lookup: CDR1 SNHLY, CDR2 FYNNEI. CDR3 DNA: TGTGCCAGCAACTTAGATGGACTAGCCAAAAACATTCAGTACTTC. It yields the protein CASNLDGLAKNIQYF.

This chain joins TRBV7-8 and TRBJ1-5; D is unresolved. In germline, CDR1 is SGHVS, CDR2 FQNEAQ. This CDR3 spans 16 amino acids. V lost 1 base, J lost 3 bases, and 13 bases lay in between. CDR3 coding DNA: TGTGCCAGCAGCTTAGGCAGAACCTCCCTCAATCAGCCCCAGCATTTT. Amino acids: CASSLGRTSLNQPQHF.

This CDR3 reads CASKPGTYNSPLHF. The CDR3 nucleotides are TGTGCCAGCAAGCCGGGGACTTATAATTCACCCCTCCACTTT. The V call is TRBV6-5, the J call TRBJ1-6; tentatively, D is TRBD1 (5 bases). The ends were cut back, 7 bases at V and 4 bases at J, with 11 bases in the middle. Germline values: CDR1 MNHEY, CDR2 SVGAGI. The length of the CDR3 is 14 residues.

The chain has TRBV5-6 and TRBJ1-2; D not resolved. The CDR3 is 12 residues long. With 0 bases removed from V and 6 bases from J, the gap between germline ends came to 6 bases. The germline V gene has CDR1 SGHDT and CDR2 YYEEEE. CDR3 sequence reads: CASSLAPDGYTF. The CDR3, as DNA: TGTGCCAGCAGCTTGGCCCCGGATGGCTACACCTTC. Filled out from reference TRBV5-6 and TRBJ1-2, the complete variable domain reads DAGVTQSPTHLIKTRGQQVTLRCSPKSGHDTVSWYQQALGQGPQFIFQYYEEEERQRGNFPDRFSGHQFPNYSSELNVNALLLGDSALYLCASSLAPDGYTFGSGTRLTVV.